This T cell receptor (beta chain) was sequenced in a study of blood T cell repertoires in COVID-19. Overall study: Sources were T cells, B-cell-depleted T cells, or PBMCs; the material itself was cDNA or gDNA.

Study processing details: Scientists estimated how many nucleated cells there were by amplifying reference gene primers. Generated by immunoSEQ multiplex PCR, the TCRdb table keeps only in-frame clones and is missing some. For V, J and clone size, that table is used; D and trimming come from the DNA. The table shows roughly 160,000 clones, with 83% occurring only once. Germline loops: CDR1 SGHTA, CDR2 FQGNSA. The CDR3 covers 15 residues. Trimming took 5 bases from V and 3 from J; bases not matched to a gene: 10. Sample: peripheral blood. This TCR came from a woman older than 75 with acute or convalescent COVID-19. The J gene is TRBJ2-7, the V gene TRBV7-2; TRBD1 aligns across 7 bases. CDR3 nucleotides: TGTGCCAGCAGCCACCCGGGACAGACGAACTACGAGCAGTACTTC. This gives the protein CASSHPGQTNYEQYF. Based on the CDR3 plus reference TRBV7-2 and TRBJ2-7, the full variable domain is GAGVSQSPSNKVTEKGKDVELRCDPISGHTALYWYRQSLGQGLEFLIYFQGNSAPDKSGLPSDRFSAERTGGSVSTLTIQRTQQEDSAVYLCASSHPGQTNYEQYFGPGTRLTVT.